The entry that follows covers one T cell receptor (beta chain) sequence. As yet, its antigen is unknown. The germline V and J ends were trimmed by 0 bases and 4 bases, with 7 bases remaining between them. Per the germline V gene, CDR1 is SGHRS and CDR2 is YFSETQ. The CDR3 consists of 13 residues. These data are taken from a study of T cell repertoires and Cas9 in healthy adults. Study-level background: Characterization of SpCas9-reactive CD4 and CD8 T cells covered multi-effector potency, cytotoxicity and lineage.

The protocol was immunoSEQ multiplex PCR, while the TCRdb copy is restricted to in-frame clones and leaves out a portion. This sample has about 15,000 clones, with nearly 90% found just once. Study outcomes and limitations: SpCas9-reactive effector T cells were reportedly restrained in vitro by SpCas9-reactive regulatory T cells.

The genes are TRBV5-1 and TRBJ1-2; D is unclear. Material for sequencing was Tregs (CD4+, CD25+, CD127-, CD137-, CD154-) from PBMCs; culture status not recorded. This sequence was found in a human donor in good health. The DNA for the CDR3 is TGCGCCAGCAGCTTGGCGGTTGCCTATGGCTACACCTTC. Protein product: CASSLAVAYGYTF.